The 26 T cell receptor beta chains below come from one sample, sequenced in a study of control samples from healthy donors and cancer patients. TCRdb's copy holds only in-frame clones and misses some; the assay was immunoSEQ multiplex PCR. The sample has about 150,000 clones; 94% are singletons. Sequencing was done on a sample of blood. Receptor source: a man aged 35-49 years in good health.

The V call is TRBV28, the J call TRBJ1-5; 9 bases line up with TRBD1. Germline CDR1 and CDR2: MDHEN and SYDVKM. V lost 4 bases and J lost 6; bases outside the gene matches: 4. The CDR3 consists of 14 residues. CDR3 nucleotide sequence: TGTGCCAGCAGTTCCCCGACAGGGGGTCAGCCCCAGCATTTT. It is translated as CASSSPTGGQPQHF.

V is TRBV11-2 and J is TRBJ1-1; a weak D match, TRBD1 (5 bases). With 0 bases removed from V and 1 base from J, the gap between germline ends came to 9 bases. This CDR3 spans 15 amino acids. CDR1 is SGHAT and CDR2 is FQNNGV in the germline V gene. The CDR3 reads CASSLDPGGNTEAFF. The CDR3 DNA reads as TGTGCCAGCAGCTTAGATCCGGGGGGGAACACTGAAGCTTTCTTT.

The V gene is TRBV5-6, the J gene TRBJ1-1; tentative D call: TRBD1 (5 bases). Germline values: CDR1 SGHDT, CDR2 YYEEEE. The CDR3 contains 16 residues. Trimming took 4 bases from V and 1 from J, leaving 17 bases between them. This CDR3 is CASSVNTGLTNTEAFF. CDR3 nucleotide sequence: TGTGCCAGCAGCGTAAATACGGGACTCACGAACACTGAAGCTTTCTTT.

The gene calls are TRBV28 and TRBJ2-5; TRBD1 matches at 7 bases. V lost 7 bases to trimming and J lost 7 bases; unmatched junction nucleotides: 15. Germline V lookup: CDR1 MDHEN, CDR2 SYDVKM. The CDR3 is 15 residues long. The CDR3 nucleotides are TGTGCCAGCAACGTCCGGGACAGTATTAAGAGGACCCAGTACTTC. Protein product: CASNVRDSIKRTQYF.

The chain employs TRBV6-6 and TRBJ1-3, with D tentatively TRBD1 (6 bases). Germline V gene lookup returns CDR1 MNHNY and CDR2 SVGAGI (reference sequence). The CDR3 totals 15 residues. V lost 4 bases and J 0 bases, leaving 10 bases between the germline ends. The CDR3 protein is CASSWGHFSGNTIYF. Here the CDR3 DNA reads TGTGCCAGCAGTTGGGGACATTTCTCTGGAAACACCATATATTTT.

The chain joins TRBV11-1 to TRBJ2-5; D is uncertain. Between the trimmed V and J ends, which lost 2 bases and 5 bases, there was a span of 12 bases. CDR1 SGHAT and CDR2 FQDESV come from the germline V gene (reference sequence). The CDR3 has 14 amino acids. CDR3 coding DNA: TGTGCCAGCAGCTTACCGGCAGATCGGGAGACCCAGTACTTC. Protein product: CASSLPADRETQYF.

This chain links TRBV7-2 with TRBJ2-5; 7 bases are shared with TRBD1. CDR3 size: 14 residues. V shed 3 bases, J shed 1 base, and the junction held 2 bases outside the gene matches. CDR1 and CDR2 from the germline V gene are SGHTA and FQGNSA. The CDR3: CASSFAGGQETQYF. CDR3 DNA: TGTGCCAGCAGCTTTGCAGGGGGCCAAGAGACCCAGTACTTC.

This clone was counted once. The chain has TRBV7-6 and TRBJ2-7, with D maybe TRBD1 (5 bases). The CDR3 contains 14 residues. Trimming cost V 5 bases and J 0 bases, with 11 bases left between them. The germline V gene has CDR1 SGHVS and CDR2 FNYEAQ. The DNA of the CDR3 is TGTGCCAGCAGCCCAAGGGGCAGCTCCTACGAGCAGTACTTC. Its protein is CASSPRGSSYEQYF.

The chain employs TRBV6-5 and TRBJ1-1; tentative D call: TRBD1 (6 bases). Germline V gene data show CDR1 as MNHEY and CDR2 as SVGAGI. This CDR3 is 13 amino acids long. Deletions cut 2 bases from V and 8 bases from J, with 12 bases between. This CDR3 is CASSYGGGQEAFF. The CDR3 DNA reads as TGTGCCAGCAGTTACGGCGGGGGGCAGGAAGCTTTCTTT.

This clone was picked up one time. V gene TRBV5-1 combines with J gene TRBJ1-2; no definite D call. V was shortened by 3 bases and J by 1 base, with 7 bases between the two germline ends. CDR1 and CDR2 from the germline V gene are SGHRS and YFSETQ. The CDR3 is made up of 13 amino acids. CDR3 region: CASSSQVNYGYTF. The CDR3 DNA reads as TGCGCCAGCAGCTCCCAGGTTAACTATGGCTACACCTTC.

The V call is TRBV25-1, the J call TRBJ2-3; tentative D call: TRBD2 (5 bases). CDR1 and CDR2 from the germline V gene are MGHDK and SYGVNS. The CDR3 spans 16 residues. The V end lost 10 bases, the J end lost 1 base, and 21 bases lay between the germline ends. CDR3 loop: CANPLGVSECTDTQYF. The CDR3 DNA sequence: TGTGCCAACCCCCTCGGGGTAAGTGAGTGCACAGATACGCAGTATTTT.

This sequence joins TRBV25-1 and TRBJ2-1; TRBD2 is a possible D gene (7 bases). The CDR3 contains 14 residues. Germline values: CDR1 MGHDK, CDR2 SYGVNS. The V end was cut by 4 bases, the J end by 8 bases, with 15 bases between. The DNA for the CDR3 is TGTGCCAGCAGTGTTTGGCCGGGGGGCGATGAGCAGTTCTTC. This gives the protein CASSVWPGGDEQFF.

This chain links TRBV6-5 with TRBJ1-2, with D hard to call. Germline V gives CDR1 MNHEY, CDR2 SVGAGI. V lost 5 bases and J 4 bases, leaving 11 bases between the germline ends. The CDR3 spans 13 residues. This CDR3 reads CASSRDPVYGYTF. DNA for the CDR3: TGTGCCAGCAGTAGGGATCCGGTCTATGGCTACACCTTC.

The chain is built from TRBV10-1 and TRBJ2-3; 7 bases match TRBD1. Trimming cost V 2 bases and J 1 base; bases outside gene matches: 3. CDR3 length equals 15 residues. The germline V gene encodes CDR1 WNHNN and CDR2 SYGVQD (reference sequence). CDR3 DNA: TGCGCCAGCAGTGAGGGGCAGGGGGGCACAGATACGCAGTATTTT. This gives the protein CASSEGQGGTDTQYF.

V gene TRBV18 combines with J gene TRBJ2-7; 8 bases map to TRBD1. CDR1 is KGHSH, CDR2 LQKENI, per germline. The length of the CDR3 is 14 residues. V was pared by 1 base and J by 7 bases, with 6 bases of the junction left unmatched. In DNA form, the CDR3 reads TGTGCCAGCTCACCACGACAGGGGTTGGAAGAGCAGTACTTC. Its protein is CASSPRQGLEEQYF.

The V gene is TRBV6-5, the J gene TRBJ1-1; tentatively, D is TRBD1 (5 bases). The CDR3 consists of 15 residues. Germline V gene lookup returns CDR1 MNHEY and CDR2 SVGAGI. The germline V and J ends were trimmed by 6 bases and 2 bases, with 16 bases remaining between them. The CDR3 region has the DNA TGTGCCAGCAGGGAGAAACAGGCAACAAACACTGAAGCTTTCTTT. It encodes CASREKQATNTEAFF.

The V call is TRBV11-2, the J call TRBJ1-1; perhaps TRBD1 as D (5 bases). The germline V gene encodes CDR1 SGHAT and CDR2 FQNNGV. With 6 bases removed from V and 8 bases from J, the gap between germline ends came to 13 bases. The CDR3 consists of 12 residues. Here the CDR3 reads CASSPKAGEAFF. In DNA, the CDR3 is TGTGCCAGCAGTCCGAAGGCAGGGGAAGCTTTCTTT.

This clone came up a few times. The chain employs TRBV5-5 and TRBJ2-2; 10 bases are shared with TRBD1. Germline V gene sequence: CDR1 SGHKS, CDR2 YYEKEE (reference sequence). V lost 4 bases and J lost 7; bases outside the gene matches: 10. This CDR3 region has 16 residues. Here the CDR3 DNA reads TGTGCCAGCAGCACAGGACAGGGGGGTAAGATCGGGGAGCTGTTTTTT. Translation: CASSTGQGGKIGELFF. Looking up the rest from reference TRBV5-5 and TRBJ2-2 gives the full variable domain: DAGVTQSPTHLIKTRGQQVTLRCSPISGHKSVSWYQQVLGQGPQFIFQYYEKEERGRGNFPDRFSARQFPNYSSELNVNALLLGDSALYLCASSTGQGGKIGELFFGEGSRLTVL.

J is TRBJ1-4 and V is TRBV6-6, with D possibly being TRBD1 (5 bases). Trimming cost V 6 bases and J 4 bases, with 12 bases left between them. Germline V CDR1 and CDR2: MNHNY, SVGAGI (reference sequence). The length of the CDR3 is 14 residues. This CDR3 is CASSRTGGNEKLFF. The CDR3 region has the DNA TGTGCCAGCAGCCGTACAGGAGGTAATGAAAAACTGTTTTTT.

The chain joins TRBV19 to TRBJ2-1; D remains ambiguous. The CDR3 consists of 12 residues. Germline CDR1 reads LNHDA; CDR2 reads SQIVND (reference sequence). V lost 3 bases to trimming and J lost 7 bases, with 7 bases between them. CDR3 sequence reads: CASSMVGNEQFF. CDR3 coding DNA: TGTGCCAGTAGTATGGTCGGTAATGAGCAGTTCTTC.

The V call is TRBV20-1, the J call TRBJ2-3, with TRBD1 matching 8 bases. Germline V gives CDR1 DFQATT, CDR2 SNEGSKA (reference sequence). The CDR3 length is 13 residues. The trim removed 3 bases at V and 8 bases at J, leaving 7 bases unmatched. In DNA, the CDR3 is TGCAGTGCTAGTTGGCAGGGGGCGCGTACGCAGTATTTT. This sequence encodes CSASWQGARTQYF.

The rearrangement uses TRBV20-1 and TRBJ2-7, with D tentatively TRBD1 or TRBD2 (5 bases each). With 3 bases removed from V and 2 bases from J, the gap between germline ends came to 17 bases. Germline loops: CDR1 DFQATT, CDR2 SNEGSKA (reference sequence). The CDR3 contains 15 residues. The CDR3 DNA follows: TGCAGTGCTAGTAATGGGGACCTTATGACCTACGAGCAGTACTTC. Protein sequence: CSASNGDLMTYEQYF.

V and J are TRBV2 and TRBJ1-2; a weak D match, TRBD1 (6 bases). Germline-derived CDR1 and CDR2 are SNHLY and FYNNEI. V lost 7 bases and J lost 5, with 17 bases in between. The CDR3 consists of 14 residues. The CDR3 is CASTPQGPGYGYTF. As DNA, the CDR3 is TGTGCCAGCACCCCCCAGGGGCCGGGGTATGGCTACACCTTC.

The rearrangement uses TRBV18 and TRBJ2-7; no clear D. The CDR3 is 13 residues long. V was shortened by 0 bases and J by 3 bases, with 6 bases between the two germline ends. Germline CDR1 and CDR2: KGHSH and LQKENI. This CDR3 is CASSPPTSYEQYF. CDR3 DNA sequence: TGTGCCAGCTCACCACCGACCAGCTACGAGCAGTACTTC. Full variable domain (outside the CDR3, taken from reference TRBV18 and TRBJ2-7): NAGVMQNPRHLVRRRGQEARLRCSPMKGHSHVYWYRQLPEEGLKFMVYLQKENIIDESGMPKERFSAEFPKEGPSILRIQQVVRGDSAAYFCASSPPTSYEQYFGPGTRLTVT.

The CDR3 coding sequence is TGTGCCAGCAGCTTAGCTTGGGGTTTGGATGGCAGTCCGAACACTGAAGCTTTCTTT. This codes for CASSLAWGLDGSPNTEAFF. The rearrangement joins TRBV7-9 to TRBJ1-1; no firm D call. V lost 0 bases and J 1 base, leaving 21 bases between the germline ends. This CDR3 has 19 amino acids. CDR1 SEHNR and CDR2 FQNEAQ come from the germline V gene (reference sequence).

The chain is built from TRBV5-1 and TRBJ2-3; 9 bases agree with TRBD2. CDR3 length: 16 amino acids. Germline V gene lookup returns CDR1 SGHRS and CDR2 YFSETQ. Trimming at V came to 4 bases and at J to 0 bases, leaving 6 bases not matched to a gene. CDR3 loop: CASSPRGGFSTDTQYF. The CDR3 DNA reads TGCGCCAGCAGCCCGCGGGGGGGCTTTAGCACAGATACGCAGTATTTT.